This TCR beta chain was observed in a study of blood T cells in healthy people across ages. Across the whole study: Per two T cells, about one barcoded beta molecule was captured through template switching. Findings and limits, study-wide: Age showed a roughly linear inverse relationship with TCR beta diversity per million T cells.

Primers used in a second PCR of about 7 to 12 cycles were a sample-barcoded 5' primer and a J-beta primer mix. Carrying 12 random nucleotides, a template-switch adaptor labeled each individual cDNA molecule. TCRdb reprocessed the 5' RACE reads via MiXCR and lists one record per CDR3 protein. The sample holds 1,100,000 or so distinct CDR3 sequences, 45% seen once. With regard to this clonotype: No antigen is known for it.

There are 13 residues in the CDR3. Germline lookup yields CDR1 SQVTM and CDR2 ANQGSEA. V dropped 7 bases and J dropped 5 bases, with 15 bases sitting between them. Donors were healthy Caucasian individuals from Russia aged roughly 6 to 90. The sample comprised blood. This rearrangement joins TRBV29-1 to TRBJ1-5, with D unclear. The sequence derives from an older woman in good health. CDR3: CSAALGHDQPQHF. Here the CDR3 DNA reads TGCAGCGCCGCGTTGGGTCACGATCAGCCCCAGCATTTT.